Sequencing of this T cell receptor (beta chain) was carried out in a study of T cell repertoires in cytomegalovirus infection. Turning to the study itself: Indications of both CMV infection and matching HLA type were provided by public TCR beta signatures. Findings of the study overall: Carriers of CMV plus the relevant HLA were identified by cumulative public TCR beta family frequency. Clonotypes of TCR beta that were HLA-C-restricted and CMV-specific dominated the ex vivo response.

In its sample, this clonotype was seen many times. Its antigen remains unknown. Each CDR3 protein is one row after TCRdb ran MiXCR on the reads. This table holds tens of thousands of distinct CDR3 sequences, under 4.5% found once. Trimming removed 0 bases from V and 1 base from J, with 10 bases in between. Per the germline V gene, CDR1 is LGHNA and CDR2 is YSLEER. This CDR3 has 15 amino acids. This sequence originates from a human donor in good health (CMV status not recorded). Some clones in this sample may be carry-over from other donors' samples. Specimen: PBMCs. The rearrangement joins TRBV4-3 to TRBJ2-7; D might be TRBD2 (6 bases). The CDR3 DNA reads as TGCGCCAGCAGCCAAGATGCTAGCGAATCCTACGAGCAGTACTTC. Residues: CASSQDASESYEQYF.